This T cell receptor (beta chain) is from a study of blood T cell repertoires in COVID-19 (dated by TCRdb to 2020 to 2022). Broadly, across the study: Collaborator samples came from the United States, Italy and Spain and covered acute and convalescent phases of COVID-19. Sample metadata almost always included a de-identified subject ID, COVID-19 status, age in years and sex. HLA class I and class II types, where available, came from metadata supplied by the sample provider rather than from assay-based typing. The material from the prospective study consisted of cDNA or gDNA derived from T cells, B-cell-depleted T cells, or PBMCs. The dataset comprised deeply sampled blood TCRbeta repertoires from subjects exposed to, actively infected with, or recovered from COVID-19. A freely available public database, intended as a resource for researchers studying the immune response to SARS-CoV-2, is where the repertoires were released. Samples were obtained from the ongoing ImmuneRACE study (first 160 participants) and from over a thousand subjects provided by 6 global collaborators.

Note on this clone: Its cognate antigen has yet to be identified. Base qualities were left out, and no much larger clone turns up one base away.

The immunoSEQ Assay, a bias-controlled multiplex PCR, was used to amplify TCRbeta CDR3 regions from genomic DNA. As for the original processing: Within the assay, amplification of reference gene primers was used to estimate how many nucleated cells each sample contained. To quantify the absolute abundance of each unique TCRbeta CDR3 rearrangement, sequence reads were collapsed and filtered. For each sample, productive Simpson clonality was calculated as the square root of Simpson's diversity index across productive rearrangements. What TCRdb holds here is the immuneACCESS table cut down to in-frame rearrangements. Part of the clones is not present; checked against another copy, under half of the missing clones reflect an unresolved V gene, and the others are unexplained. V, J and clone size were drawn from that table, and D and trimming were deduced from the DNA. The sample table records about 380,000 clones; more than 75% of these occur just once. Approximately 1.2% of the sample rests with the top ten.

Participants in the prospective study were enrolled through a virtual design, were aged roughly 18 to 100 years, and lived in 24 United States geographic areas. To assign participants to cohorts, the prospective study relied on clinical history that participants themselves reported in a screening survey and a study questionnaire. For ImmuneRACE Cohort 3, a participant was defined as recovered based on two consecutive negative NP/OP PCR tests, clearance by a healthcare professional, or resolution of symptoms. Each participant in the prospective study had whole blood, serum and a nasopharyngeal or oropharyngeal swab collected by mobile phlebotomists. Participants in the prospective study had the option to provide additional blood draws and questionnaires over an approximately 2-month period. Before DNA extraction, blood samples from the prospective study were shipped at room temperature or frozen.

Beyond this particular receptor, the publication reports: The quantity of clinical and demographic metadata differed by source and by participant and was supplied without curation.

V was cut back by 1 base and J by 0 bases, leaving a gap of 3 bases between them. From cysteine to phenylalanine, the CDR3 is 13 amino acids long. Only the CDR3 DNA stays, 39 bases, in frame from base 1. Per the germline V gene, SGHNT is the CDR1 and YENEEA is the CDR2. Sequenced material: PBMCs or T cells enriched from blood (not recorded which). The receptor was isolated from a man between 25 and 39 years old who had recovered from COVID-19. The sequence joins TRBV11-3 to TRBJ1-1; no D gene is confidently identified. The DNA sequence is as follows: TGTGCCAGCAGCTTAGGTATGAACACTGAAGCTTTCTTT. Its protein reads: CASSLGMNTEAFF.